What follows are 18 T cell receptor beta chains derived from one specimen sequenced in a study of T cells in women clearing cervical HPV infection. Assay: immunoSEQ multiplex PCR; the TCRdb copy retains only in-frame clones and omits some. The sample shows fewer than 40,000 clones, and 6.5% to 7.5% sits with its ten largest clones. The sequenced sample consisted of blood buffy coat. Receptors were obtained from a woman aged 18 to 75 with a cervical HPV16 infection that either progressed to CIN3+ or cleared (not recorded which).

With regard to this clone: The CDR3 end is not reached by the read, which stops 3 residues before it; the germline J gene fills it in. This chain joins TRBV20-1 and TRBJ1-6, with TRBD1 matching over 8 bases. Germline V gene sequence: CDR1 DFQATT, CDR2 SNEGSKA (reference sequence). This CDR3 has 13 residues. V gave up 5 bases and J gave up 8 bases; unmatched junction bases: 5. The chain's CDR3 is CSADRGTDSPLHF. The CDR3 DNA, read in part, is TGCAGTGCTGACAGGGGCACGGATTCACCC.

Notes on this clone: The read gets to within 3 residues of the CDR3 end, and the germline J gene fills in the rest. The gene calls are TRBV9 and TRBJ2-2; 8 bases are shared with TRBD2. V lost 1 base to trimming and J lost 4 bases; unmatched junction nucleotides: 6. Germline loops: CDR1 SGDLS, CDR2 YYNGEE. This CDR3 contains 16 residues. The DNA read from the CDR3 is TGTGCCAGCAGCGTATTTGGGAGCGGGGGCACCGGGGAG. Amino acids: CASSVFGSGGTGE. The entire CDR3 is CASSVFGSGGTGELFF.

With respect to this clone: The DNA ends 3 residues before the CDR3 does, and the rest of the CDR3 is filled in from the germline J gene. The V gene is TRBV20-1, the J gene TRBJ2-3; 11 bases are shared with TRBD2. The germline V gene has CDR1 DFQATT and CDR2 SNEGSKA (reference sequence). V was clipped by 5 bases and J by 2 bases; unmatched bases: 6. This CDR3 comprises 15 residues. The sequenced CDR3 bases are TGCAGTGCTGACCTGGGACTAGCGGACACAGATACG. Protein product: CSADLGLADTDT. The full CDR3 reads CSADLGLADTDTQYF.

On this clone: The CDR3 extends 3 residues past the end of the read, so its final part is completed from the germline J gene. The chain uses TRBV20-1 and TRBJ2-5; 9 bases are a match to TRBD1. Germline V lookup: CDR1 DFQATT, CDR2 SNEGSKA (reference sequence). This CDR3 is built from 14 residues. After removal of 5 bases from V and 4 bases from J, the junction contained 8 bases not matched to a gene. Partial CDR3 DNA: TGCAGTGCTGAACAGGGGGCGCTCAGAGAGACC. It encodes CSAEQGALRET. The whole CDR3 protein reads CSAEQGALRETQYF.

As regards this clone: The read comes to an end 3 residues before the CDR3 does, leaving the germline J gene to fill in the end. The chain combines TRBV20-1 with TRBJ1-6; weak D call: TRBD1 (6 bases). There are 16 residues in the CDR3. Trimming removed 0 bases at V and 6 bases at J, with 15 bases between. Germline values: CDR1 DFQATT, CDR2 SNEGSKA (reference sequence). The CDR3 reads CSARDIGGNGNSPLHF. Incomplete CDR3 DNA: TGCAGTGCTAGAGATATTGGGGGCAACGGTAATTCACCC.

Concerning this clone itself: From the germline J gene comes the end of the CDR3, since the read stops 3 residues before it. This rearrangement joins TRBV5-4 to TRBJ2-3; the match to TRBD1 covers 9 bases. V dropped 4 bases and J dropped 1; count of bases not matched to a gene: 7. The CDR3 has 16 amino acids. Germline loops: CDR1 SGHNT, CDR2 YYREEE (reference sequence). The CDR3: CASSTNRGPGTDTQYF. Incomplete CDR3 DNA: TGTGCCAGCAGCACAAACAGGGGGCCCGGCACAGATACG.

As regards this clone: The CDR3 end is not reached by the read, which stops 3 residues before it; the germline J gene fills it in. The gene calls are TRBV5-1 and TRBJ2-3, with 8 bases that match TRBD2. The V segment lost 2 bases and the J segment 2 bases; nucleotides outside the gene matches: 4. The CDR3 loop spans 15 amino acids. The germline V gene encodes CDR1 SGHRS and CDR2 YFSETQ. CDR3 in amino acids: CASSLRRGATDTQYF. Incomplete CDR3 DNA: TGCGCCAGCAGCTTACGGCGGGGGGCCACAGATACG.

Comment on this clone: The CDR3 end falls 3 residues outside the read, so it is completed with the germline J gene. The chain links TRBV5-1 to TRBJ2-7, with 9 bases matching TRBD1. The V segment lost 2 bases and the J segment 5 bases; nucleotides outside the gene matches: 5. There are 14 residues in the CDR3. Germline V gene sequence: CDR1 SGHRS, CDR2 YFSETQ. CDR3 loop: CASSLQGAQDEQYF. Incomplete CDR3 DNA: TGCGCCAGCAGCTTACAGGGGGCGCAGGACGAG.

In the case of this clone: The CDR3 end falls 3 residues outside the read, so it is completed with the germline J gene. The rearrangement joins TRBV29-1 to TRBJ2-1, with D possibly matching TRBD2 (8 bases). The CDR3 contains 18 residues. Germline assignment: CDR1 SQVTM and CDR2 ANQGSEA. V was cut by 8 bases and J by 9 bases, with 35 bases left in between. CDR3 protein: CSLSGGLAGGVGRVEQFF. CDR3 DNA, as far as it was read: TGCAGCCTGTCAGGGGGGCTAGCGGGCGGTGTCGGTAGGGTTGAG.

Of note for this clone: The read falls 3 residues short of the CDR3 end, and the missing part is taken from the germline J gene. The chain combines TRBV7-2 with TRBJ1-2; no definite D call. V was pared by 1 base and J by 0 bases, with 6 bases between. The CDR3 is 14 amino acids. CDR1 is SGHTA, CDR2 FQGNSA, per germline. CDR3 DNA, as far as it was read: TGTGCCAGCAGCTTAGTAGCAGCTAACTATGGC. As protein: CASSLVAANYG. The CDR3, in full, reads CASSLVAANYGYTF.

Regarding this clone: The read ends 3 residues before the CDR3 terminus; that terminus is restored from the germline J gene. J is TRBJ1-1 and V is TRBV18; TRBD1 agrees at 7 bases. Germline assignment: CDR1 KGHSH and CDR2 LQKENI. J was trimmed by 0 bases and V by 1 base; bases with no gene match: 8. CDR3 length: 17 amino acids. The CDR3 bases that were read are TGTGCCAGCTCACCACGGGACAGAATACTCATGAACACTGAA. It is translated as CASSPRDRILMNTE. The entire CDR3 is CASSPRDRILMNTEAFF. Drawing the rest from reference TRBV18 and TRBJ1-1, the complete variable domain is NAGVMQNPRHLVRRRGQEARLRCSPMKGHSHVYWYRQLPEEGLKFMVYLQKENIIDESGMPKERFSAEFPKEGPSILRIQQVVRGDSAAYFCASSPRDRILMNTEAFFGQGTRLTVV.

To note about this clone: The missing CDR3 end, 3 residues past where the read stops, is filled in from the germline J gene. The V and J genes are TRBV20-1 and TRBJ2-1; D possibly corresponds to TRBD2 (5 bases). V gave up 1 base and J gave up 5 bases, with 6 bases separating them. This CDR3 contains 12 residues. In germline, CDR1 is DFQATT, CDR2 SNEGSKA (reference sequence). The sequenced CDR3 bases are TGCAGTGCTAGAGTTAGCGACAATGAG. Protein: CSARVSDNE. The full CDR3 is CSARVSDNEQFF.

Concerning this clone itself: The read ends 3 residues shy of where the CDR3 ends; the end is completed using the germline J gene. The chain couples TRBV6-1 to TRBJ1-6, with no clear D. V was clipped by 4 bases and J by 4 bases, with 8 bases between them. The length of the CDR3 is 14 residues. Germline CDR1 and CDR2: MNHNS and SASEGT. The CDR3 loop is CASSGTEYNSPLHF. Incomplete CDR3 DNA: TGTGCCAGCAGTGGAACAGAATATAATTCACCC.

Details on this clone: The read gets to within 3 residues of the CDR3 end, and the germline J gene fills in the rest. This chain joins TRBV7-2 and TRBJ2-3; D ambiguous. The CDR3 covers 17 residues. V was clipped by 0 bases and J by 5 bases, with 18 bases between them. Germline-derived CDR1 and CDR2 are SGHTA and FQGNSA. Partial CDR3 DNA: TGTGCCAGCAGCTTAGCTATCCAGGCCAAAAAGGGAGATACG. As protein: CASSLAIQAKKGDT. The CDR3 reads in full as CASSLAIQAKKGDTQYF. Filled out from reference TRBV7-2 and TRBJ2-3, the complete variable domain reads GAGVSQSPSNKVTEKGKDVELRCDPISGHTALYWYRQSLGQGLEFLIYFQGNSAPDKSGLPSDRFSAERTGGSVSTLTIQRTQQEDSAVYLCASSLAIQAKKGDTQYFGPGTRLTVL.

With respect to this clone: The read ends 3 residues before the CDR3 terminus; that terminus is restored from the germline J gene. The chain joins TRBV11-2 to TRBJ2-5, with a tentative D call TRBD1 (6 bases). This CDR3 is 15 amino acids long. Trimming pared 3 bases from V and 1 base from J, leaving 12 bases between. The germline CDR1 and CDR2 sequences are SGHAT and FQNNGV. The sequenced CDR3 bases are TGTGCCAGCAGCTTCTACGAGGACAGCCAAGAGACC. It specifies CASSFYEDSQET. The entire CDR3 sequence reads CASSFYEDSQETQYF.

Regarding this clone: Read coverage stops 3 residues before the CDR3 terminus; the germline J gene supplies the remainder. The chain couples TRBV7-6 to TRBJ1-4; 9 positions agree with TRBD1. The CDR3 extends over 15 amino acids. Per germline, CDR1 SGHVS and CDR2 FNYEAQ. Trimming at V came to 5 bases and at J to 8 bases, leaving 9 bases not matched to a gene. The sequenced part of the CDR3 DNA is TGTGCCAGCAGCGCCCAACAGGGGGCGCGGGAAAAA. Its protein is CASSAQQGAREK. The entire CDR3 reads CASSAQQGAREKLFF.

Of note for this clone: From the germline J gene comes the end of the CDR3, since the read stops 3 residues before it. The chain recombines TRBV19 with TRBJ2-2; 8 bases are shared with TRBD1. This CDR3 region has 15 residues. The V segment lost 1 base and the J segment 4 bases; nucleotides outside the gene matches: 2. Per the germline V gene, CDR1 is LNHDA and CDR2 is SQIVND (reference sequence). The sequenced part of the CDR3 DNA is TGTGCCAGTAGTATAGCCACAGGGGGCACCGGGGAG. Translating gives CASSIATGGTGE. The entire CDR3 sequence reads CASSIATGGTGELFF.

A remark on this clone: The CDR3 is cut off 3 residues early in the read; its end comes from the germline J gene. This chain links TRBV5-4 with TRBJ2-7; D perhaps matches TRBD2 (5 bases). The CDR3 loop spans 13 amino acids. V was cut by 4 bases and J by 0 bases, with 8 bases left in between. Germline-derived CDR1 and CDR2 are SGHNT and YYREEE (reference sequence). The sequenced CDR3 bases are TGTGCCAGCAGCGCCGGGGACTCCTACGAG. Encoded protein: CASSAGDSYE. The whole CDR3 protein is CASSAGDSYEQYF.